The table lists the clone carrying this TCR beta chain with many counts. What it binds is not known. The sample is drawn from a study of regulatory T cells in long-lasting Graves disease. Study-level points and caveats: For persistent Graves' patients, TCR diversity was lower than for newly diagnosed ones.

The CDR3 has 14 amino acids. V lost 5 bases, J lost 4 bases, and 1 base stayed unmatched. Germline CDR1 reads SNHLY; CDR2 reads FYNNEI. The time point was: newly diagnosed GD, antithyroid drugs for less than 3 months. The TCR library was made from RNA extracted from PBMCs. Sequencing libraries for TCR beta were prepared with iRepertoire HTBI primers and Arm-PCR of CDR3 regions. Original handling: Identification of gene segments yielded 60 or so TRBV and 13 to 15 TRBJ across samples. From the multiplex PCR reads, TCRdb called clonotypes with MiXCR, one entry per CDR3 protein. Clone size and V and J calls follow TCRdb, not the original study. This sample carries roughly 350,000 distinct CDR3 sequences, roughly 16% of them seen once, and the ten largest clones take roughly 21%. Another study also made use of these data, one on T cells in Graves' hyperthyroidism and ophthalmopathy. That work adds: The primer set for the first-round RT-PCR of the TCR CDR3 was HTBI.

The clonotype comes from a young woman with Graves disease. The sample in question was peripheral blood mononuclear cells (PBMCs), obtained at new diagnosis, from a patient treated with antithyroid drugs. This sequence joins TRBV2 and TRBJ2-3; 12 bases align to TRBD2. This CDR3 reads CASSRLAGADTQYF. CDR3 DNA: TGTGCCAGCAGTCGACTAGCGGGAGCAGATACGCAGTATTTT.